This is a list of T cell receptor beta chains from one sample in a study of blood T cell repertoires in COVID-19. Measured with immunoSEQ multiplex PCR; TCRdb has only the in-frame clones, and not every one. Of around 240,000 clones in the sample, approximately 82% were seen once. The material sequenced was peripheral blood. Source of these receptors: a woman aged 80 or over with acute or convalescent COVID-19. CDR3s include the opening cysteine and the closing phenylalanine or tryptophan. Each record gives: J gene, D gene, V gene, CDR3 protein. A D gene is named only where the DNA matches it firmly.

j_call: TRBJ2-5
d_call: TRBD1
v_call: TRBV11-3
cdr3_aa: CASSLQGASETQYF

j_call: TRBJ2-7
d_call: TRBD2
v_call: TRBV7-6
cdr3_aa: CASSSEGGRIGEQYF

j_call: TRBJ2-3
d_call: -
v_call: TRBV7-2
cdr3_aa: CASSSRADTQYF

j_call: TRBJ1-5
d_call: -
v_call: TRBV21-1
cdr3_aa: CASSKVGTGGHQPQHF

j_call: TRBJ1-4
d_call: -
v_call: TRBV1
cdr3_aa: CTSSQYRQGAANEKLFF

j_call: TRBJ2-7
d_call: TRBD2
v_call: TRBV19
cdr3_aa: CASSIVPAGNYEQYF

j_call: TRBJ1-4
d_call: -
v_call: TRBV29-1
cdr3_aa: CSAERGSGEKLFF

j_call: TRBJ2-1
d_call: TRBD2
v_call: TRBV9
cdr3_aa: CATSVGGWSGYYNEQFF

j_call: TRBJ2-1
d_call: TRBD1
v_call: TRBV5-6
cdr3_aa: CASSTLGQRIINEQFF

j_call: TRBJ2-5
d_call: -
v_call: TRBV6-2/TRBV6-3
cdr3_aa: CASSYSGGRGETQYF

j_call: TRBJ1-5
d_call: -
v_call: TRBV2
cdr3_aa: CASSDLRENQPQHF

j_call: TRBJ1-6
d_call: TRBD1
v_call: TRBV7-2
cdr3_aa: CASSPGTGVTNNSPLHF

j_call: TRBJ1-5
d_call: -
v_call: TRBV27
cdr3_aa: CASSSDGLYQPQHF

j_call: TRBJ2-2
d_call: TRBD1
v_call: TRBV5-1
cdr3_aa: CASSWDRASGELFF

j_call: TRBJ1-1
d_call: TRBD1
v_call: TRBV2
cdr3_aa: CASSVNRGLDEAFF

j_call: TRBJ2-1
d_call: TRBD1
v_call: TRBV2
cdr3_aa: CASIRDRVDNEQFF

j_call: TRBJ1-5
d_call: -
v_call: TRBV7-2
cdr3_aa: CASSYSARGHQPQHF

j_call: TRBJ2-6
d_call: -
v_call: TRBV18
cdr3_aa: CASSPNTRYPGANVLTF

j_call: TRBJ1-1
d_call: -
v_call: TRBV10-3
cdr3_aa: CAISESPVPFEAFF

j_call: TRBJ1-2
d_call: -
v_call: TRBV3-1/TRBV3-2
cdr3_aa: CASSSGVGGYTF

j_call: TRBJ2-4
d_call: -
v_call: TRBV6-2/TRBV6-3
cdr3_aa: CASSYGQNIQYF

j_call: TRBJ2-1
d_call: TRBD2
v_call: TRBV7-9
cdr3_aa: CASKTSGRWDEQFF

j_call: TRBJ1-1
d_call: TRBD1
v_call: TRBV28
cdr3_aa: CASRLGQGTEAFF

j_call: TRBJ1-1
d_call: -
v_call: TRBV11-3
cdr3_aa: CASSDSENTEAFF

j_call: TRBJ1-2
d_call: TRBD1
v_call: TRBV7-8
cdr3_aa: CASSLGQGNGYTF

j_call: TRBJ2-7
d_call: TRBD2
v_call: TRBV5-6
cdr3_aa: CASSLQRTSASSYEQYF

j_call: TRBJ2-5
d_call: TRBD2
v_call: TRBV15
cdr3_aa: CATSFWQISGDARETQYF

j_call: TRBJ1-6
d_call: TRBD1
v_call: TRBV6-6
cdr3_aa: CASSRDRQNSPLHF

j_call: TRBJ2-3
d_call: TRBD1
v_call: TRBV7-3
cdr3_aa: CASSPNRGLDTQYF

j_call: TRBJ2-5
d_call: TRBD2
v_call: TRBV6-5
cdr3_aa: CASSYYGTSGGGTQYF

j_call: TRBJ1-5
d_call: -
v_call: TRBV28
cdr3_aa: CASGGGGQPQHF

j_call: TRBJ1-1
d_call: TRBD1
v_call: TRBV6-5
cdr3_aa: CASSYGQGAQAFF

j_call: TRBJ1-2
d_call: TRBD1
v_call: TRBV29-1
cdr3_aa: CSVEGGGTENNYGYTF

j_call: TRBJ2-2
d_call: TRBD1
v_call: TRBV18
cdr3_aa: CASSPDRGIPGELFF

j_call: TRBJ1-6
d_call: -
v_call: TRBV2
cdr3_aa: CASRGASNSPLHF

j_call: TRBJ2-7
d_call: TRBD1
v_call: TRBV29-1
cdr3_aa: CSVEGAPGDRPYEQYF

j_call: TRBJ1-5
d_call: -
v_call: TRBV19
cdr3_aa: CASSIVGRASNQPQHF

j_call: TRBJ1-3
d_call: -
v_call: TRBV18
cdr3_aa: CASSPSSTGRSGNTIYF

j_call: TRBJ1-1
d_call: -
v_call: TRBV27
cdr3_aa: CASSAGTEAFF

j_call: TRBJ2-2
d_call: -
v_call: TRBV4-3
cdr3_aa: CASSQRETGHGELFF